The rows below give T cell receptor beta chains drawn from one sample of a study of blood T cell repertoires in COVID-19. Profiled with immunoSEQ multiplex PCR; TCRdb holds only in-frame clones, not every one. The sample includes about 160,000 clones, 70% to 90% seen only once; the top ten take about 6.9%. The sequenced material came from peripheral blood. The receptors originated from an elderly man with COVID-19, enrolled during active disease. Each CDR3 is given with its conserved first and last residue. D genes are given only for firm matches. Size tells how often a clone was seen (once, few, many) or the class of an expanded clone, and some rows leave it out.

cdr3_aa	cdr3_nt	v_call	clone_size	j_call	d_call
CASSGDTTTYGYTF	TGTGCCAGCAGTGGGGACACCACAACATATGGCTACACCTTC	TRBV2	NA	TRBJ1-2	NA
CASSQDWGVISIYF	TGCGCCAGCAGCCAAGATTGGGGGGTTATCTCCATATATTTT	TRBV4-1	NA	TRBJ1-3	NA
CASSFGQGNYGYTF	TGTGCCAGCAGCTTCGGACAGGGTAACTATGGCTACACCTTC	TRBV7-2	NA	TRBJ1-2	TRBD1
CASSVEQGEGYTF	TGTGCCAGCAGCGTAGAACAGGGCGAAGGCTACACCTTC	TRBV9	NA	TRBJ1-2	NA
CASKRQETQYF	TGTGCCAGCAAACGGCAAGAGACCCAGTACTTC	TRBV2	NA	TRBJ2-5	NA
CASSGTANNSPLHF	TGTGCCAGCAGTGGGACAGCAAATAATTCACCCCTCCACTTT	TRBV27	NA	TRBJ1-6	TRBD1
CASSSTQLTQPQHF	TGTGCCAGCAGTTCAACACAGCTTACACAGCCCCAGCATTTT	TRBV28	few	TRBJ1-5	NA
CATSRASQKSNTIYF	TGTGCCACCAGCAGAGCGTCACAGAAGAGCAACACCATATATTTT	TRBV15	NA	TRBJ1-3	NA
CASSLTASGSETQYF	TGTGCCAGCAGCTTAACGGCTTCAGGATCGGAGACCCAGTACTTC	TRBV7-3	NA	TRBJ2-5	NA
CASSPSRGPSGNTIYF	TGTGCCAGCAGTCCCTCGAGAGGCCCCTCTGGAAACACCATATATTTT	TRBV2	NA	TRBJ1-3	NA
CASSVDLGAPEAFF	TGTGCCAGCAGCGTGGACTTGGGGGCGCCTGAAGCTTTCTTT	TRBV9	NA	TRBJ1-1	NA
CASSLSAGSPYEQYF	TGTGCCAGCAGCTTGTCGGCGGGGTCCCCCTACGAGCAGTACTTC	TRBV5-5	NA	TRBJ2-7	NA
CASSPGWRGPDF	TGTGCCAGCAGTCCGGGTTGGCGGGGGCCTGACTTC	TRBV2	NA	TRBJ2-5	NA
CASSHNGQGGDEQFF	TGCGCCAGCAGCCATAATGGACAGGGGGGCGATGAGCAGTTCTTC	TRBV4-3	NA	TRBJ2-1	TRBD1
CASSQSGWLNNEQFF	TGCGCCAGCAGCCAGTCGGGGTGGTTGAACAATGAGCAGTTCTTC	TRBV4-1	few	TRBJ2-1	NA
CASSTPRGDGYTF	TGTGCCAGCAGCACTCCCAGGGGCGATGGCTACACCTTC	TRBV5-4	NA	TRBJ1-2	NA
CASSSRGGLNREGHEQYF	TGTGCCAGCAGCTCCAGGGGAGGGTTGAACAGGGAAGGGCACGAGCAGTACTTC	TRBV11-2	NA	TRBJ2-7	NA
CAISESGSGMNTEAFF	TGTGCCATCAGTGAGTCAGGCAGCGGGATGAACACTGAAGCTTTCTTT	TRBV10-3	once	TRBJ1-1	NA
CASRGTGLMGPGNTIYF	TGTGCCAGCAGAGGGACAGGACTTATGGGACCTGGAAACACCATATATTTT	TRBV3-1/TRBV3-2	NA	TRBJ1-3	TRBD1
CASSLEAGPNTEAFF	TGCGCCAGCAGCTTGGAAGCGGGCCCGAACACTGAAGCTTTCTTT	TRBV5-1	once	TRBJ1-1	NA
CASSWGGAGPYEQYF	TGTGCCAGCAGTTGGGGCGGGGCAGGGCCCTACGAGCAGTACTTC	TRBV6-6	NA	TRBJ2-7	NA
CASSFGQGRDTQYF	TGTGCCAGCAGCTTTGGACAGGGGAGAGATACGCAGTATTTT	TRBV7-2	NA	TRBJ2-3	TRBD1